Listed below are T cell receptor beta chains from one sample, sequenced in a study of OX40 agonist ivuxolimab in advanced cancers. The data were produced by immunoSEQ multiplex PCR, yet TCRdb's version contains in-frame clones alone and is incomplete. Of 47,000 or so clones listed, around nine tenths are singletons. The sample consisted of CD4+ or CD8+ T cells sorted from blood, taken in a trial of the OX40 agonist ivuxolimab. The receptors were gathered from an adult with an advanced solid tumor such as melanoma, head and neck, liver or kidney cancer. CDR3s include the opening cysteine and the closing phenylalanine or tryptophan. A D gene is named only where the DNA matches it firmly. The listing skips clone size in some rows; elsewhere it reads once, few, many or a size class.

CDR3 DNA: TGTGCCTGGAGTTTAGGAAGAACGAACACCGGGGAGCTGTTTTTT
CDR3 protein: CAWSLGRTNTGELFF
clone size: .
J gene: TRBJ2-2
V gene: TRBV30
D gene: .

CDR3 DNA: TGTGCCTGTACCGGGACAGGCGAATACGAGCAGTACTTC
CDR3 protein: CACTGTGEYEQYF
clone size: .
J gene: TRBJ2-7
V gene: TRBV30
D gene: TRBD1

CDR3 DNA: TGTGCCAGCAGTCTAGACAGGGGTGGAGAGACCCAGTACTTC
CDR3 protein: CASSLDRGGETQYF
clone size: .
J gene: TRBJ2-5
V gene: TRBV27
D gene: TRBD1

CDR3 DNA: TGTGCCAGCAGTTTATCGCCGGGGCACGAGCAGTACTTC
CDR3 protein: CASSLSPGHEQYF
clone size: .
J gene: TRBJ2-7
V gene: TRBV27
D gene: .

CDR3 DNA: TGTGCCAGCAGCCCCTACGACTCCTATAATTCACCCCTCCACTTT
CDR3 protein: CASSPYDSYNSPLHF
clone size: .
J gene: TRBJ1-6
V gene: TRBV28
D gene: .

CDR3 DNA: TGTGCCACCAGGGCGACAGGGAATAGCAATCAGCCCCAGCATTTT
CDR3 protein: CATRATGNSNQPQHF
clone size: .
J gene: TRBJ1-5
V gene: TRBV15
D gene: TRBD1

CDR3 DNA: TGCAGCGTTGAATCGGAGACCCAGTACTTC
CDR3 protein: CSVESETQYF
clone size: once
J gene: TRBJ2-5
V gene: TRBV29-1
D gene: .

CDR3 DNA: TGTGCCAGCAGTACTCCGGGACTAGCCTACAATGAGCAGTTCTTC
CDR3 protein: CASSTPGLAYNEQFF
clone size: once
J gene: TRBJ2-1
V gene: TRBV28
D gene: TRBD2

CDR3 DNA: TGTGCCAGCAGCTCCTTTGACAGGGCTTGGGAGCAGTACTTC
CDR3 protein: CASSSFDRAWEQYF
clone size: .
J gene: TRBJ2-7
V gene: TRBV6-6
D gene: TRBD1

CDR3 DNA: TGTGCCAGCAGCTTAGATCAAGCGAGCGGGGTTTTCGGGCAGTACTTC
CDR3 protein: CASSLDQASGVFGQYF
clone size: .
J gene: TRBJ2-7
V gene: TRBV11-2
D gene: TRBD2

CDR3 DNA: TGCGCCAGCAGCTTGGATGTGGGGGCCACTGAAGCTTTCTTT
CDR3 protein: CASSLDVGATEAFF
clone size: .
J gene: TRBJ1-1
V gene: TRBV5-1
D gene: .

CDR3 DNA: TGTGCCAGCAGTGAAGCGGGGTGGGGGGTGTCCTACGAGCAGTACTTC
CDR3 protein: CASSEAGWGVSYEQYF
clone size: few
J gene: TRBJ2-7
V gene: TRBV6-1
D gene: .

CDR3 DNA: TGCGCCAGCAGCCAGCAGGGTAATGAGCAGTTCTTC
CDR3 protein: CASSQQGNEQFF
clone size: .
J gene: TRBJ2-1
V gene: TRBV4-1
D gene: .

CDR3 DNA: TGCGCCAGCAGCCTTCGGACGGATAGCAATCAGCCCCAGCATTTT
CDR3 protein: CASSLRTDSNQPQHF
clone size: .
J gene: TRBJ1-5
V gene: TRBV4-1
D gene: .

CDR3 DNA: TGTGCCAGCAGCCCCTTAGGGCAGGCAACTAATGAAAAACTGTTTTTT
CDR3 protein: CASSPLGQATNEKLFF
clone size: .
J gene: TRBJ1-4
V gene: TRBV25-1
D gene: .

CDR3 DNA: TGTGCCAGCAGCTTGGGATGGGGGCAGGGGGCCTATGGCTACACCTTC
CDR3 protein: CASSLGWGQGAYGYTF
clone size: .
J gene: TRBJ1-2
V gene: TRBV5-4
D gene: TRBD1

CDR3 DNA: TGTGCCAGCAGTTTACCTAGCGGGGGGTTTTCCTACGAGCAGTACTTC
CDR3 protein: CASSLPSGGFSYEQYF
clone size: .
J gene: TRBJ2-7
V gene: TRBV28
D gene: TRBD2

CDR3 DNA: TGTGCCAGCAGCGGCGGGACATCCTCGACCGGGGAGCTGTTTTTT
CDR3 protein: CASSGGTSSTGELFF
clone size: .
J gene: TRBJ2-2
V gene: TRBV9
D gene: .

CDR3 DNA: TGTGCCAGCAGCGTAGCTGGGGGGGTGGGGAATTCACCCCTCCACTTT
CDR3 protein: CASSVAGGVGNSPLHF
clone size: .
J gene: TRBJ1-6
V gene: TRBV9
D gene: .

CDR3 DNA: TGTGCCAGCAGCGTATCCGAGACTGCCTACGAGCAGTACTTC
CDR3 protein: CASSVSETAYEQYF
clone size: .
J gene: TRBJ2-7
V gene: TRBV9
D gene: .

CDR3 DNA: TGTGCCAGCAGTGAACTAGGCAGCCGTAGCAATCAGCCCCAGCATTTT
CDR3 protein: CASSELGSRSNQPQHF
clone size: .
J gene: TRBJ1-5
V gene: TRBV2
D gene: .

CDR3 DNA: TGTGCCAGCAGCTTGGCGAGCGGGGGGCGCTACAATGAGCAGTTCTTC
CDR3 protein: CASSLASGGRYNEQFF
clone size: .
J gene: TRBJ2-1
V gene: TRBV7-8
D gene: TRBD2

CDR3 DNA: TGTGCCAGCAGCGTAGGGGCTTCGGACGAGCAGTACTTC
CDR3 protein: CASSVGASDEQYF
clone size: .
J gene: TRBJ2-7
V gene: TRBV9
D gene: .

CDR3 DNA: TGTGCCAGCAGCTTCGGACAGGCGAACACTGAAGCTTTCTTT
CDR3 protein: CASSFGQANTEAFF
clone size: .
J gene: TRBJ1-1
V gene: TRBV7-9
D gene: TRBD1

CDR3 DNA: TGCGCCAGCAGCCAGTTGGGGTCGGCAGATACGCAGTATTTT
CDR3 protein: CASSQLGSADTQYF
clone size: .
J gene: TRBJ2-3
V gene: TRBV4-3
D gene: .

CDR3 DNA: TGTGCCAGCAGTGACGGGACAGCGAGCAATCAGCCCCAGCATTTT
CDR3 protein: CASSDGTASNQPQHF
clone size: .
J gene: TRBJ1-5
V gene: TRBV27
D gene: TRBD1

CDR3 DNA: TGTGCCAGCAGTTTAGTTGGTGAAAAACTGTTTTTT
CDR3 protein: CASSLVGEKLFF
clone size: .
J gene: TRBJ1-4
V gene: TRBV27
D gene: .

CDR3 DNA: TGCGCCAGCAGCCAAGATGGGACAGGGATGACCGGGGAGCTGTTTTTT
CDR3 protein: CASSQDGTGMTGELFF
clone size: .
J gene: TRBJ2-2
V gene: TRBV4-3
D gene: TRBD1

CDR3 DNA: TGTGCCAGCAGCCCAGCCCGAATTAGCGGGGGGAACAATGAGCAGTTCTTC
CDR3 protein: CASSPARISGGNNEQFF
clone size: .
J gene: TRBJ2-1
V gene: TRBV7-6
D gene: TRBD2

CDR3 DNA: TGTGCCAGTAGTATAGGGGGGAGTAGAACTGAAGCTTTCTTT
CDR3 protein: CASSIGGSRTEAFF
clone size: .
J gene: TRBJ1-1
V gene: TRBV19
D gene: .

CDR3 DNA: TGTGCCAGCAGCGTCCAGGGAACAGATACGCAGTATTTT
CDR3 protein: CASSVQGTDTQYF
clone size: .
J gene: TRBJ2-3
V gene: TRBV5-5
D gene: .

CDR3 DNA: TGTGCCAGCAGCCAAGATTTAACCTACGAGCAGTACTTC
CDR3 protein: CASSQDLTYEQYF
clone size: few
J gene: TRBJ2-7
V gene: TRBV4-2
D gene: .

CDR3 DNA: TGTGCCACCAGCAGCGGGACACTCTTCCCTGAAGCTTTCTTT
CDR3 protein: CATSSGTLFPEAFF
clone size: .
J gene: TRBJ1-1
V gene: TRBV15
D gene: .

CDR3 DNA: TGCGCCAGCAGCCCGACCGGTGGATCCGAGCAGTACTTC
CDR3 protein: CASSPTGGSEQYF
clone size: .
J gene: TRBJ2-7
V gene: TRBV4-3
D gene: .

CDR3 DNA: TGTGCCAGCAAGGGGGACTCCTACGAGCAGTACTTC
CDR3 protein: CASKGDSYEQYF
clone size: .
J gene: TRBJ2-7
V gene: TRBV9
D gene: .

CDR3 DNA: TGTGCCAGCAGCGAAATCCAAGGACAGGGGAAGGTGGGGTATGGCTACACCTTC
CDR3 protein: CASSEIQGQGKVGYGYTF
clone size: .
J gene: TRBJ1-2
V gene: TRBV9
D gene: TRBD1

CDR3 DNA: TGCGCCAGCAGCCAAGGTCTCACGGGAGGCTACGAGCAGTACTTC
CDR3 protein: CASSQGLTGGYEQYF
clone size: .
J gene: TRBJ2-7
V gene: TRBV4-1
D gene: TRBD2

CDR3 DNA: TGTGCCTGGAGTGTAGAGGGGGAGCAGTACTTC
CDR3 protein: CAWSVEGEQYF
clone size: .
J gene: TRBJ2-7
V gene: TRBV30
D gene: .

CDR3 DNA: TGTGCAAGTCGCCCTAAAGTGGGCGAGCAGTACTTC
CDR3 protein: CASRPKVGEQYF
clone size: .
J gene: TRBJ2-7
V gene: TRBV12-2
D gene: .

CDR3 DNA: TGTGCCAGCAGCTTATATCCCCAGCGGGGCCCAGATACGCAGTATTTT
CDR3 protein: CASSLYPQRGPDTQYF
clone size: .
J gene: TRBJ2-3
V gene: TRBV7-9
D gene: TRBD2

CDR3 DNA: TGTGCCAGCAGCTTGGACAGAGAGACCCAGTACTTC
CDR3 protein: CASSLDRETQYF
clone size: .
J gene: TRBJ2-5
V gene: TRBV6-5
D gene: .

CDR3 DNA: TGCGCCAGCAGCTTGGGGGACAGCTCCTACGAGCAGTACTTC
CDR3 protein: CASSLGDSSYEQYF
clone size: .
J gene: TRBJ2-7
V gene: TRBV5-1
D gene: TRBD1

CDR3 DNA: TGTGCCACTTCAACGACAGGCGTGGGGCAAGAGACCCAGTACTTC
CDR3 protein: CATSTTGVGQETQYF
clone size: .
J gene: TRBJ2-5
V gene: TRBV10-3
D gene: .

CDR3 DNA: TGTGCCAGCAGCGAAATAGCGGGGAAACAAGAGACCCAGTACTTC
CDR3 protein: CASSEIAGKQETQYF
clone size: .
J gene: TRBJ2-5
V gene: TRBV27
D gene: TRBD2

CDR3 DNA: TGTGCCAGCAGCTCCCGACAGGGGTCGGTGTATGGCTACACCTTC
CDR3 protein: CASSSRQGSVYGYTF
clone size: .
J gene: TRBJ1-2
V gene: TRBV7-9
D gene: TRBD1

CDR3 DNA: TGCAGCGCCGAGGAGGGGGCGCGGGAAGGCTACACCTTC
CDR3 protein: CSAEEGAREGYTF
clone size: .
J gene: TRBJ1-2
V gene: TRBV29-1
D gene: TRBD1

CDR3 DNA: TGTGCCAGCTCACCCCGACCAGGGGAATCGTACCATGAGCAGTTCTTC
CDR3 protein: CASSPRPGESYHEQFF
clone size: .
J gene: TRBJ2-1
V gene: TRBV18
D gene: .

CDR3 DNA: TGTGCCAGCAGTGACAGCAACCTTCGGGAAAAACTGTTTTTT
CDR3 protein: CASSDSNLREKLFF
clone size: .
J gene: TRBJ1-4
V gene: TRBV7-6
D gene: .

CDR3 DNA: TGTGCCAGCAGCTACAACCGGGACAGGGGGATCTACGAGCAGTACTTC
CDR3 protein: CASSYNRDRGIYEQYF
clone size: once
J gene: TRBJ2-7
V gene: TRBV7-9
D gene: TRBD1

CDR3 DNA: TGCGCCAGCAGTGACCCAGGACAGACCCTCCAAGAGACCCAGTACTTC
CDR3 protein: CASSDPGQTLQETQYF
clone size: .
J gene: TRBJ2-5
V gene: TRBV10-2
D gene: .

CDR3 DNA: TGTGCCAGCAGCTTAGCCCCGGTCGGAATTGGGGAGACCCAGTACTTC
CDR3 protein: CASSLAPVGIGETQYF
clone size: .
J gene: TRBJ2-5
V gene: TRBV7-8
D gene: .

CDR3 DNA: TGCGCCAGCAGCCATAGGGGACAGGGGGCTGAAGCTTTCTTT
CDR3 protein: CASSHRGQGAEAFF
clone size: .
J gene: TRBJ1-1
V gene: TRBV4-3
D gene: TRBD1

CDR3 DNA: TGCAGCGTTGAACAAGGGGACACTGAAGCTTTCTTT
CDR3 protein: CSVEQGDTEAFF
clone size: .
J gene: TRBJ1-1
V gene: TRBV29-1
D gene: .

CDR3 DNA: TGTGCCAGCAGCGTATCGGGCCTAGCGGGGGAGACCCAGTACTTC
CDR3 protein: CASSVSGLAGETQYF
clone size: .
J gene: TRBJ2-5
V gene: TRBV9
D gene: TRBD2

CDR3 DNA: TGTGCCAGCAGCAGCTGGACTAGCGGGGTGGACGAGCAGTACTTC
CDR3 protein: CASSSWTSGVDEQYF
clone size: .
J gene: TRBJ2-7
V gene: TRBV7-2
D gene: TRBD2

CDR3 DNA: TGTGCCAGCAGTCTCGGGACAGGCAATCAGCCCCAGCATTTT
CDR3 protein: CASSLGTGNQPQHF
clone size: .
J gene: TRBJ1-5
V gene: TRBV27
D gene: TRBD1

CDR3 DNA: TGTGCCAGCAGTCTAGCCGGTAGCGGGGGGAGTGAGCAGTTCTTC
CDR3 protein: CASSLAGSGGSEQFF
clone size: .
J gene: TRBJ2-1
V gene: TRBV9
D gene: TRBD2

CDR3 DNA: TGCAGCGTTGAATTTGAACTAGCATCGGAATATGAGCAGTTCTTC
CDR3 protein: CSVEFELASEYEQFF
clone size: .
J gene: TRBJ2-1
V gene: TRBV29-1
D gene: .

CDR3 DNA: TGTGCCAGCAGCGCCGCACGGACAGGTCTTAATGAGCAGTTCTTC
CDR3 protein: CASSAARTGLNEQFF
clone size: .
J gene: TRBJ2-1
V gene: TRBV7-6
D gene: TRBD1

CDR3 DNA: TGTGCCAGCAGTGCTCCCTGGTCGAGCACCGGGGAGCTGTTTTTT
CDR3 protein: CASSAPWSSTGELFF
clone size: .
J gene: TRBJ2-2
V gene: TRBV27
D gene: .